The T cell receptor beta chain described here comes from a study of T cells in Graves' hyperthyroidism and ophthalmopathy. Whole-study findings and limits: Blood also contained most expanded thyroid clonotypes above 0.001.

Germline V gene data show CDR1 as KGHSH and CDR2 as LQKENI. Trimming shortened V by 1 base and J by 0 bases, and 9 bases separated the two germline ends. This CDR3 is 16 amino acids long. For Graves' hyperthyroidism to be stable, ophthalmopathy could not progress within 18 months. Regions amplified from RNA transcripts were the TCR beta CDR3 regions. The HTBI primer set drove a first-round RT-PCR of the TCR CDR3. MiXCR, run by TCRdb on the multiplex PCR reads, gives a single entry per CDR3 protein. The sample includes about 690,000 distinct CDR3 sequences, 17% of them seen just once. For this clonotype: The target antigen is unknown.

This chain uses TRBV18 with TRBJ2-2; D gene ambiguous. The clonotype was recovered from a man aged 45-60 years with Graves' hyperthyroidism. The sequenced material came from blood. The CDR3 DNA reads as TGTGCCAGCTCACCACATCATAATTCGAACACCGGGGAGCTGTTTTTT. It encodes CASSPHHNSNTGELFF. Full variable domain (remainder filled in from reference TRBV18 and TRBJ2-2): NAGVMQNPRHLVRRRGQEARLRCSPMKGHSHVYWYRQLPEEGLKFMVYLQKENIIDESGMPKERFSAEFPKEGPSILRIQQVVRGDSAAYFCASSPHHNSNTGELFFGEGSRLTVL.